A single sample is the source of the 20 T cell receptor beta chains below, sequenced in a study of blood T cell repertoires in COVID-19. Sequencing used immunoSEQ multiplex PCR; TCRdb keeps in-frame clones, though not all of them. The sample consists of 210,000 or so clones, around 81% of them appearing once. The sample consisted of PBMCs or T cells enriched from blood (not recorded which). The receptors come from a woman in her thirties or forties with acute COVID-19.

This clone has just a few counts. The CDR3: CASSFLTGTEAFF. The CDR3 DNA sequence: TGTGCCAGCAGTTTCCTTACCGGGACTGAAGCTTTCTTT. This chain uses TRBV28 with TRBJ1-1; D remains ambiguous. V lost 3 bases and J lost 5, with 10 bases in between. Germline V gene sequence: CDR1 MDHEN, CDR2 SYDVKM. The CDR3 has 13 amino acids.

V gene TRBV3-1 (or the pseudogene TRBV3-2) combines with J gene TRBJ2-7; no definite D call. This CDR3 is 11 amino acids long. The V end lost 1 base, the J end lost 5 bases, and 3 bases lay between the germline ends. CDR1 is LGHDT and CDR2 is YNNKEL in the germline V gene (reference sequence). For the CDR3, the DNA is TGTGCCAGCAGCCAAGTAGACGAGCAGTACTTC. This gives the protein CASSQVDEQYF.

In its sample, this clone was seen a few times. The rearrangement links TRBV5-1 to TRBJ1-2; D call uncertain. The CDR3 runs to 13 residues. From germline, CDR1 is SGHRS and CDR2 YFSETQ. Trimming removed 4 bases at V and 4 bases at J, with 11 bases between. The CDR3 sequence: CASSPDKLYGYTF. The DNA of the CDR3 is TGCGCCAGCAGCCCTGACAAGCTCTATGGCTACACCTTC.

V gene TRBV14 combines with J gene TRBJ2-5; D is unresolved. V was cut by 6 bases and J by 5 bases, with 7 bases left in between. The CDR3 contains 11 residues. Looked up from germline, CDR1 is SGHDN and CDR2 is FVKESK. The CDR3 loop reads CASSIAETQYF. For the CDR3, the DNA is TGTGCCAGCAGTATTGCGGAGACCCAGTACTTC.

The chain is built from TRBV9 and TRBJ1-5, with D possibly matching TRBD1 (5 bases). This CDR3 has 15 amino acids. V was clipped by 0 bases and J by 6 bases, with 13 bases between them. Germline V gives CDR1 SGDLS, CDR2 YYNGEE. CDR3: CASSVGQGGSQPQHF. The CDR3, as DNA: TGTGCCAGCAGCGTAGGCCAGGGAGGGTCTCAGCCCCAGCATTTT.

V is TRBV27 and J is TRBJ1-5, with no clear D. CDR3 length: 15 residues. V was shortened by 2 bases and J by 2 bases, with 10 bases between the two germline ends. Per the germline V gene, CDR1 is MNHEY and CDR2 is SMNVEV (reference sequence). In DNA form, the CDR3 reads TGTGCCAGCAGTTTAGTCCCGAGGGGCAATCAGCCCCAGCATTTT. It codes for CASSLVPRGNQPQHF.

Here the CDR3 reads CASSFAGNYGYTF. The CDR3 coding sequence is TGTGCCAGCAGTTTTGCTGGCAACTATGGCTACACCTTC. This chain links TRBV12-3 or TRBV12-4 with TRBJ1-2; the D is unclear. This CDR3 has 13 amino acids. V dropped 3 bases and J dropped 2 bases, with 7 bases sitting between them.

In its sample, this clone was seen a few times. CDR3 DNA sequence: TGTGCCAGCATGATGGGACAGGGGTTTAGGTATGGCTACACCTTC. Its protein product is CASMMGQGFRYGYTF. The chain combines TRBV6-5 with TRBJ1-2, with TRBD1 identical over 10 bases. The CDR3 covers 15 residues. After removal of 7 bases from V and 5 bases from J, the junction contained 10 bases not matched to a gene. CDR1 MNHEY and CDR2 SVGAGI come from the germline V gene.

CDR3 loop: CASSPNTGGGETQYF. The CDR3 DNA sequence: TGTGCCAGCAGCCCGAACACAGGGGGCGGGGAGACCCAGTACTTC. The chain carries TRBV9 and TRBJ2-5, with TRBD1 identical over 9 bases. The V and J ends lost 4 bases and 5 bases, in that order; junction bases with no gene match: 9. In germline, CDR1 is SGDLS, CDR2 YYNGEE. This CDR3 has 15 residues.

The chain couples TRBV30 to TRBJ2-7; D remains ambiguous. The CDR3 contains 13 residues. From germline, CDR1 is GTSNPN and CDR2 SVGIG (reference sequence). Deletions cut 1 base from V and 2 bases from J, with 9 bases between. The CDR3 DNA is TGTGCCTGGAGTGAAGGCGGAGCCTACGAGCAGTACTTC. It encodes CAWSEGGAYEQYF.

The CDR3 spells CAISSRGQGAVNTEAFF. The CDR3, as DNA: TGCGCCATCTCTTCCCGGGGACAGGGGGCAGTGAACACTGAAGCTTTCTTT. This rearrangement joins TRBV10-2 to TRBJ1-1, with 12 nucleotides matching TRBD1. This CDR3 region has 17 residues. The ends lost 10 bases at V and 0 bases at J; junction bases unmatched: 12. Germline V lookup: CDR1 WSHSY, CDR2 SAAADI.

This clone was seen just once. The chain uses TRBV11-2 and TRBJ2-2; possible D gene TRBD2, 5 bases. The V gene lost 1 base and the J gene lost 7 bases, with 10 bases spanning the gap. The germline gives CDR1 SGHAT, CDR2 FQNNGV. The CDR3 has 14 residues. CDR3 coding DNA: TGTGCCAGCAGCTTAGGAGGGAATATCGGGGAGCTGTTTTTT. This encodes CASSLGGNIGELFF.

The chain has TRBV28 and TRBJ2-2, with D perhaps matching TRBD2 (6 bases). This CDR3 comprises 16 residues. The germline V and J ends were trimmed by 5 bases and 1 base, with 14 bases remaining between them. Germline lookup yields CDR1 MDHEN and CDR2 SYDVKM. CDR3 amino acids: CASSLRRRGNTGELFF. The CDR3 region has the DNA TGTGCCAGCAGTCTCAGACGGCGGGGGAACACCGGGGAGCTGTTTTTT.

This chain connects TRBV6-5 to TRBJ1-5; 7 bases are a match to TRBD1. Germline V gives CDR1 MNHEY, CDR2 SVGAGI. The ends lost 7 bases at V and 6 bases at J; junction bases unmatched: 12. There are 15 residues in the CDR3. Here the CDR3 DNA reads TGTGCCAGCATCTTCTCCGGGACAGAATTTCAGCCCCAGCATTTT. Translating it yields CASIFSGTEFQPQHF.

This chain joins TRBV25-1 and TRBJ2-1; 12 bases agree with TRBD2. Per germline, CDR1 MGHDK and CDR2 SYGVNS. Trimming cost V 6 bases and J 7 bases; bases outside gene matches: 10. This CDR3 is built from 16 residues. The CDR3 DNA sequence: TGTGCCAGCAGAAGCACGACTAGCGGGAGACGGAATGAGCAGTTCTTC. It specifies CASRSTTSGRRNEQFF. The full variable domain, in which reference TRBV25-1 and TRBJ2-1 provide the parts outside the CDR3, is EADIYQTPRYLVIGTGKKITLECSQTMGHDKMYWYQQDPGMELHLIHYSYGVNSTEKGDLSSESTVSRIRTEHFPLTLESARPSHTSQYLCASRSTTSGRRNEQFFGPGTRLTVL.

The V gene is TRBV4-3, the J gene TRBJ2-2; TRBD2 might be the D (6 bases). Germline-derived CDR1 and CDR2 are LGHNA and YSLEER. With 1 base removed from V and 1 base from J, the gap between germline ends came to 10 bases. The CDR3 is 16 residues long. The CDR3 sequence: CASSQAAGMNTGELFF. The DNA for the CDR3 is TGCGCCAGCAGCCAAGCGGCGGGAATGAACACCGGGGAGCTGTTTTTT.

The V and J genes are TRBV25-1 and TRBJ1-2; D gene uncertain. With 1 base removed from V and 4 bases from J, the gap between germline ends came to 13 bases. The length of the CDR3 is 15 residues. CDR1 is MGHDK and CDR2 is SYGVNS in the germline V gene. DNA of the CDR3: TGTGCCAGCAGTGAATCTATCAGCGGGAGCTATGGCTACACCTTC. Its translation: CASSESISGSYGYTF.

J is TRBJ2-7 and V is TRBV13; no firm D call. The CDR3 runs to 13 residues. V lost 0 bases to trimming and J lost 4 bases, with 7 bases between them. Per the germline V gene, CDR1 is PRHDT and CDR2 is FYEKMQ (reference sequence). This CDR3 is CASSLGSLYEQYF. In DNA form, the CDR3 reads TGTGCCAGCAGCTTAGGTAGCCTGTACGAGCAGTACTTC.

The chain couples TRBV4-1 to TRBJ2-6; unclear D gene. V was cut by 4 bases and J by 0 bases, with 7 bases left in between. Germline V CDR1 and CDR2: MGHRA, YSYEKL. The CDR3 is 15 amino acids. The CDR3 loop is CASSLENSGANVLTF. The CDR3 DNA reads TGCGCCAGCAGCCTCGAGAACTCTGGGGCCAACGTCCTGACTTTC.

CDR3 nucleotides: TGTGCCAGCAGTTTACGACAGGGGAACACTGAAGCTTTCTTT. The encoded protein is CASSLRQGNTEAFF. The gene calls are TRBV27 and TRBJ1-1; 7 nucleotides match TRBD1. In germline, CDR1 is MNHEY, CDR2 SMNVEV (reference sequence). This CDR3 has 14 amino acids. J gave up 1 base and V 2 bases, and 1 base lay outside the gene matches.